Below are 29 T cell receptor beta chains sequenced from a single sample in a study of cytomegalovirus exposure and HLA in healthy donors. It was with 60 Vbeta and 13 Jbeta primers that the PCR ran. Method: immunoSEQ multiplex PCR; TCRdb's copy keeps in-frame clones and lacks some. The sample lists 140,000 or so clones; 84% were seen once. Sequenced material: PBMCs. Receptor source: a boy between 2 and 10 years old in good health and CMV-seronegative.

The rearrangement joins TRBV5-6 to TRBJ2-1, with TRBD2 matching over 7 bases. Trimming cost V 8 bases and J 0 bases; bases outside gene matches: 5. The CDR3 consists of 14 residues. Germline V gene lookup returns CDR1 SGHDT and CDR2 YYEEEE. The DNA of the CDR3 is TGTGCCAGTTTATCGGGGGGCTCCTACAATGAGCAGTTCTTC. Protein product: CASLSGGSYNEQFF.

The V gene is TRBV5-6, the J gene TRBJ2-7; 9 bases fit TRBD2. With V trimmed by 2 bases and J by 4 bases, 10 bases remained unmatched. CDR1 is SGHDT, CDR2 YYEEEE, per germline. The CDR3 totals 16 residues. DNA for the CDR3: TGTGCCAGCAGCTTTGTGGAAGCGGGGGGCTTATACGAGCAGTACTTC. It encodes CASSFVEAGGLYEQYF.

Points on this clone: Because it lacks the conserved phenylalanine or tryptophan at the end, this CDR3 is likely a read error. V usage is TRBV28 and J usage is TRBJ2-7, with 10 bases aligning to TRBD1. V gave up 6 bases and J gave up 4 bases; unmatched junction bases: 6. This CDR3 has 14 residues. CDR1 MDHEN and CDR2 SYDVKM come from the germline V gene. The CDR3 region is CASRAGTGAYEQYL. Written as DNA, the CDR3 is TGTGCCAGCAGAGCCGGGACAGGGGCGTACGAGCAGTACCTC.

This chain links TRBV7-3 with TRBJ1-1, with unresolved D. V lost 2 bases, J lost 1 base, and 11 bases lay in between. Germline V gene data show CDR1 as SGHTA and CDR2 as FQGTGA. The CDR3 extends over 15 amino acids. The CDR3 here is CASSLFLGENTEAFF. The CDR3 bases are TGTGCCAGCAGCTTATTTCTGGGAGAGAACACTGAAGCTTTCTTT.

The chain joins TRBV9 to TRBJ2-3; 12 bases line up with TRBD2. The V segment lost 1 base and the J segment 2 bases; nucleotides outside the gene matches: 11. The CDR3 sequence is 19 residues long. Germline CDR1 and CDR2: SGDLS and YYNGEE. Written as DNA, the CDR3 is TGTGCCAGCAGCGTACGGGAGGGGTCTAGCGGGAGGGACACAGATACGCAGTATTTT. Translation: CASSVREGSSGRDTDTQYF.

The chain combines TRBV2 with TRBJ2-7, with 8 bases matching TRBD1. Unmatched junction bases numbered 2, after V lost 5 bases and J lost 2 bases. This CDR3 comprises 13 residues. CDR1 is SNHLY, CDR2 FYNNEI, per germline. The DNA of the CDR3 is TGTGCCAGCAGTCGGGACAGGCCCTACGAGCAGTACTTC. Protein product: CASSRDRPYEQYF.

The chain couples TRBV18 to TRBJ2-7; TRBD1 matches 8 bases. The germline CDR1 and CDR2 sequences are KGHSH and LQKENI. The J segment lost 1 base and the V segment lost 4 bases, leaving 12 bases of the junction unmatched. The CDR3 length is 17 residues. DNA of the CDR3: TGTGCCAGCTCACAGATCTCCGGGACAGGACCATCCTACGAGCAGTACTTC. Residues: CASSQISGTGPSYEQYF.

This chain links TRBV27 with TRBJ1-4; D is undetermined. CDR1 MNHEY and CDR2 SMNVEV come from the germline V gene (reference sequence). The CDR3 extends over 14 amino acids. V lost 5 bases, J lost 6 bases, and 13 bases lay in between. The CDR3 DNA is TGTGCCAGCAGTACTTACAGTACAGATGAAAAACTGTTTTTT. Translating it yields CASSTYSTDEKLFF.

The chain employs TRBV5-8 and TRBJ2-4; 12 nucleotides align to TRBD2. The J segment lost 7 bases and the V segment lost 3 bases, leaving 14 bases of the junction unmatched. Looked up from germline, CDR1 is SGHTS and CDR2 is YDEGEE. The CDR3 length is 18 residues. The CDR3 here is CASSSLVLAGGLRNIQYF. In DNA form, the CDR3 reads TGTGCCAGCAGCTCCCTAGTACTAGCGGGGGGCCTGAGGAACATTCAGTACTTC.

The chain carries TRBV28 and TRBJ1-6; D remains unclear. The V gene's germline CDR1 is MDHEN and CDR2 SYDVKM. Between the trimmed V and J ends, which lost 0 bases and 0 bases, there was a span of 12 bases. This CDR3 comprises 18 residues. CDR3 residues: CASSLWGRQSSYNSPLHF. The CDR3 DNA reads TGTGCCAGCAGTTTATGGGGCCGCCAGAGCTCCTATAATTCACCCCTCCACTTT.

In its sample, this clone was seen a few times. The chain joins TRBV7-8 to TRBJ2-3; TRBD2 is a possible D gene (7 bases). Trimming took off 5 bases at V and 2 bases at J, with 14 bases between the two ends. Germline CDR1 reads SGHVS; CDR2 reads FQNEAQ. The CDR3 spans 15 residues. CDR3 DNA: TGTGCCAGCAGCGCCCAACGGGGGGCCACAGATACGCAGTATTTT. Its translation: CASSAQRGATDTQYF.

The chain links TRBV18 to TRBJ1-5, with D possibly matching TRBD1 (6 bases). The V end was cut by 6 bases, the J end by 0 bases, with 9 bases between. The CDR3 totals 14 residues. Per germline, CDR1 KGHSH and CDR2 LQKENI. The CDR3 region has the DNA TGTGCCAGCTCCCGGACAGTTAGCAATCAGCCCCAGCATTTT. Its translation: CASSRTVSNQPQHF.

The V call is TRBV11-2, the J call TRBJ2-7; TRBD1 aligns across 7 bases. V was pared by 4 bases and J by 4 bases, with 10 bases of the junction left unmatched. CDR1 and CDR2 from the germline V gene are SGHAT and FQNNGV. The CDR3 contains 15 residues. For the CDR3, the DNA is TGTGCCAGCAGCTCGATCCGGGACAGACTGTACGAGCAGTACTTC. Its protein product is CASSSIRDRLYEQYF.

This clone was counted a single time. This chain joins TRBV29-1 and TRBJ2-7; 9 positions match TRBD1. Looked up from germline, CDR1 is SQVTM and CDR2 is ANQGSEA. The CDR3 extends over 15 amino acids. V gave up 4 bases and J gave up 5 bases; unmatched junction bases: 12. The CDR3 nucleotides are TGCAGCGTTGCGTCCGGGACAGGGTATCAGGACGAGCAGTACTTC. This translates into CSVASGTGYQDEQYF.

The rearrangement links TRBV6-5 to TRBJ2-7; possible D gene TRBD1, 6 bases. Germline CDR1 and CDR2: MNHEY and SVGAGI. V dropped 7 bases and J dropped 1 base, with 11 bases sitting between them. This CDR3 region has 13 residues. The DNA of the CDR3 is TGTGCCAGCAACAGGGCAGCTTCCTACGAGCAGTACTTC. The encoded protein is CASNRAASYEQYF.

The genes are TRBV30 and TRBJ2-1; 7 nucleotides align to TRBD1. V lost 1 base and J lost 5; bases outside the gene matches: 5. CDR1 GTSNPN and CDR2 SVGIG come from the germline V gene (reference sequence). The CDR3 length is 14 residues. CDR3 sequence (DNA): TGTGCCTGGAGTGAGGGGGCACAGAACAATGAGCAGTTCTTC. Its protein product is CAWSEGAQNNEQFF.

Only a few counts were recorded for this clone. The chain is built from TRBV7-8 and TRBJ1-2, with D possibly matching TRBD1 (5 bases). The length of the CDR3 is 15 residues. The germline gives CDR1 SGHVS, CDR2 FQNEAQ. Trimming left V 1 base short and J 2 bases short, with 11 bases between. In nucleotides, the CDR3 is TGTGCCAGCAGCTTAGGACCAGGGCCGAACTATGGCTACACCTTC. Residues: CASSLGPGPNYGYTF. The complete variable domain, with remaining parts taken from reference TRBV7-8 and TRBJ1-2, reads GAGVSQSPRYKVAKRGQDVALRCDPISGHVSLFWYQQALGQGPEFLTYFQNEAQLDKSGLPSDRFFAERPEGSVSTLKIQRTQQEDSAVYLCASSLGPGPNYGYTFGSGTRLTVV.

CDR3 loop: CASSQVPGRGTEAFF. CDR3 coding DNA: TGCGCCAGCAGCCAAGTACCCGGGAGGGGCACTGAAGCTTTCTTT. J is TRBJ1-1 and V is TRBV4-1, with D possibly TRBD1 on 5 matching bases. V was clipped by 1 base and J by 4 bases, with 13 bases between them. This CDR3 comprises 15 residues. The germline CDR1 and CDR2 sequences are MGHRA and YSYEKL.

The V call is TRBV11-1, the J call TRBJ2-1; TRBD2 might be the D (5 bases). V was trimmed by 0 bases and J by 6 bases, leaving 9 bases between them. Germline V gene sequence: CDR1 SGHAT, CDR2 FQDESV (reference sequence). There are 14 residues in the CDR3. The CDR3 sequence is CASSLADEGNEQFF. CDR3 in DNA: TGTGCCAGCAGCTTAGCCGACGAGGGCAATGAGCAGTTCTTC. The full variable domain, rest sourced from reference TRBV11-1 and TRBJ2-1, is EAEVAQSPRYKITEKSQAVAFWCDPISGHATLYWYRQILGQGPELLVQFQDESVVDDSQLPKDRFSAERLKGVDSTLKIQPAELGDSAMYLCASSLADEGNEQFFGPGTRLTVL.

The chain joins TRBV6-1 to TRBJ2-1; D not resolved. V lost 4 bases and J lost 1, with 2 bases in between. This CDR3 comprises 12 residues. Germline CDR1 and CDR2: MNHNS and SASEGT. The CDR3 DNA reads as TGTGCCAGCAGTGTATCCTACAATGAGCAGTTCTTC. Protein: CASSVSYNEQFF.

Remarks on this clone: A read error may explain this, as a much larger clone is one base away. This sample includes further DNA sequences coding for the same CDR3. V usage is TRBV4-1 and J usage is TRBJ2-5; 7 bases are a match to TRBD1. The ends lost 2 bases at V and 2 bases at J; junction bases unmatched: 8. The CDR3 extends over 16 amino acids. Germline V gene data show CDR1 as MGHRA and CDR2 as YSYEKL. CDR3 residues: CASSQTGTRGQETQYF. The CDR3 nucleotides are TGCGCCAGCAGCCAAACTGGGACCAGGGGGCAAGAGACCCAGTACTTC.

This chain links TRBV7-2 with TRBJ1-3, with 11 bases matching TRBD1. Germline V gene data show CDR1 as SGHTA and CDR2 as FQGNSA. The V and J ends lost 5 bases and 4 bases, in that order; junction bases with no gene match: 1. The CDR3 length is 14 residues. The CDR3 protein is CASSGTGGGNTIYF. The CDR3, as DNA: TGTGCCAGCAGCGGGACAGGGGGGGGAAACACCATATATTTT.

The V call is TRBV7-6, the J call TRBJ1-4, with 9 bases lining up with TRBD1. With V trimmed by 6 bases and J by 6 bases, 5 bases remained unmatched. Per germline, CDR1 SGHVS and CDR2 FNYEAQ. The CDR3 extends over 14 amino acids. The CDR3 region is CASSGTGLDEKLFF. The CDR3 DNA follows: TGTGCCAGCAGTGGGACAGGGCTTGATGAAAAACTGTTTTTT.

The chain links TRBV30 to TRBJ1-3, with TRBD1 matching over 10 bases. With 0 bases clipped from V and 3 bases from J, the junction kept 11 bases outside the gene matches. The CDR3 is 18 amino acids. CDR1 GTSNPN and CDR2 SVGIG come from the germline V gene (reference sequence). CDR3 in amino acids: CAWSVRLGTGVIGNTIYF. CDR3 coding DNA: TGTGCCTGGAGTGTACGTCTTGGGACAGGGGTGATTGGAAACACCATATATTTT.

The chain has TRBV5-1 and TRBJ2-2, with 7 bases identical to TRBD1. This CDR3 spans 16 amino acids. Losses at the gene ends were 3 bases for V and 7 bases for J; bases not matched to a gene: 12. Germline CDR1 is SGHRS and CDR2 is YFSETQ. The DNA of the CDR3 is TGCGCCAGCAGCTCTTTCAACTCCGGGACAGTCGGGGAGCTGTTTTTT. Translated, it gives CASSSFNSGTVGELFF.

The chain has TRBV28 and TRBJ2-7; D gene ambiguous. The CDR3 covers 14 residues. Germline lookup yields CDR1 MDHEN and CDR2 SYDVKM. Trimming removed 0 bases from V and 7 bases from J, with 13 bases in between. DNA for the CDR3: TGTGCCAGCAGTTTATGCCCGGTTTGTAGTGAGCAGTACTTC. Its protein product is CASSLCPVCSEQYF.

V usage is TRBV28 and J usage is TRBJ1-5; 8 bases line up with TRBD1. CDR1 MDHEN and CDR2 SYDVKM come from the germline V gene. V gave up 6 bases and J gave up 6 bases; unmatched junction bases: 7. The CDR3 runs to 14 residues. CDR3 coding DNA: TGTGCCAGCAGACTCGGACAGGGCGGTCAGCCCCAGCATTTT. Translated, it gives CASRLGQGGQPQHF.

This chain uses TRBV7-9 with TRBJ2-1; 10 nucleotides align to TRBD2. CDR3 length: 16 amino acids. Looked up from germline, CDR1 is SEHNR and CDR2 is FQNEAQ (reference sequence). V lost 8 bases to trimming and J lost 4 bases; unmatched junction nucleotides: 11. The CDR3 region has the DNA TGTGCCAGCGCAGCCTACGGGACTAGCGTGTACAATGAGCAGTTCTTC. Its protein is CASAAYGTSVYNEQFF.

To note about this clone: A read error may account for a junction end that differs from germline. This chain uses TRBV23-1 with TRBJ1-1; D possibly corresponds to TRBD1 (5 bases). TRBV23-1 is treated as an ORF (open reading frame) with a function not yet certain. The CDR3 contains 13 residues. The CDR3 DNA sequence: TGCGTCAGCAGTCAAGACAGTCTCGGTGAAGCTTTCTTT. It codes for CVSSQDSLGEAFF.